This record covers a single TCR beta chain. This sample stems from a study of blood T cell repertoires in COVID-19. Study overall: Acute and convalescent COVID-19 specimens originated in the United States, Italy and Spain. PBMCs, B-cell-depleted T cells, or T cells were the source of the cDNA or gDNA that made up the material.

In the original analysis: For nucleated cells, counts were estimated from reference gene primer amplification. Data came from immunoSEQ multiplex PCR; TCRdb stores just in-frame clones and leaves some out. The D gene and trimming were derived from the DNA, and the V and J assignments and clone size from that table. The sample lists approximately 150,000 clones; about 88% were seen once. Seattle patient enrollment occurred during active infection, with longitudinal follow-up thereafter. The germline CDR1 and CDR2 sequences are SGHNT and YYREEE (reference sequence). The J segment lost 3 bases and the V segment lost 0 bases, leaving 8 bases of the junction unmatched. The CDR3 runs to 17 residues.

The clonotype comes from a human donor with COVID-19, enrolled during active disease. The donor label of this sample is uncertain. This chain connects TRBV5-4 to TRBJ2-3; 9 bases are a match to TRBD1. The sample consisted of peripheral blood. The CDR3 DNA sequence: TGTGCCAGCAGCTTGGCCCGACAGGGGGTTGTGACAGATACGCAGTATTTT. This translates into CASSLARQGVVTDTQYF.